Below, one T cell receptor (beta chain) is given with its context. Using immunoSEQ multiplex PCR, the repertoire was profiled, and TCRdb retains in-frame clones only, with some absent. Of millions of clones listed, over 85% are singletons. The germline V gene has CDR1 SGHAT and CDR2 FQNNGV. After removal of 5 bases from V and 5 bases from J, the junction contained 8 bases not matched to a gene. The CDR3 spans 15 residues. The source of the sample is a study of shared clonotypes between healthy human individuals. As for the study in general: There were three CD4 naive, three CD4 memory, two CD8 naive and one CD8 memory plates per donor.

Sequenced input: naive CD4+ T cells sorted from blood. The subset here: CD45RA+ positively selected. This receptor was obtained from a man aged 18-30 years in good health. The V gene is TRBV11-2, the J gene TRBJ2-1, with 8 positions matching TRBD1. CDR3 nucleotide sequence: TGTGCCAGCAGCCAGAGACAGGGGACCCACAATGAGCAGTTCTTC. Its translation is CASSQRQGTHNEQFF.